The clone carrying this T cell receptor (beta chain) was counted a single time. The CDR3 contains 19 residues. Germline V CDR1 and CDR2: KGHDR, SFDVKD. V shed 0 bases and J 11 bases; nucleotides not matched to a gene: 19. These data come from a study of blood T cell repertoires in COVID-19. Background on the study: The United States, Italy and Spain supplied acute and convalescent COVID-19 samples. PBMCs, B-cell-depleted T cells, or T cells provided the cDNA or gDNA that made up the material.

How the authors handled the data: Counts of nucleated cells, estimated from reference gene primer amplification, were obtained. Produced via immunoSEQ multiplex PCR; TCRdb's table is partial and in-frame only. V and J calls and clone size are those listed in that table; D and trimming were worked out from the DNA. This table has 75,000 to 90,000 clones, 80% appearing once. Input material: peripheral blood. The V and J genes are TRBV24-1 and TRBJ2-1, with 9 bases identical to TRBD2. The clonotype comes from a woman in her thirties or forties with active or convalescent COVID-19. The CDR3 region is CATSDLEVGGVAGAPQQFF. The CDR3 coding sequence is TGTGCCACCAGTGATTTGGAAGTCGGGGGGGTAGCGGGAGCCCCCCAGCAGTTCTTC.